The 29 T cell receptor beta chains below come from one sample, sequenced in a study of memory CD4+ T cells and cytomegalovirus serostatus. The sort gate was single viable CD3+CD4+CD8-CD45RO+ cells for memory CD4+ T cells. Clones were read by immunoSEQ multiplex PCR, and TCRdb kept only the in-frame ones, dropping some. Counted here are roughly 45,000 clones, roughly 73% occurring once; the ten biggest clones make up roughly 0.8%. Sequenced: memory CD4+ T cells from blood. The receptors here all came from an adult in good health and CMV-seronegative.

The sample holds a few counts of this clone. The genes are TRBV14 and TRBJ2-2; 8 bases align to TRBD1. This CDR3 spans 15 amino acids. Germline values: CDR1 SGHDN, CDR2 FVKESK. The V segment lost 6 bases and the J segment 6 bases; nucleotides outside the gene matches: 9. This chain's CDR3 is CASRVGQGVAGELFF. The CDR3 region has the DNA TGTGCCAGCAGAGTCGGACAGGGTGTGGCCGGGGAGCTGTTTTTT.

The chain has TRBV27 and TRBJ2-2; the D gene is possibly TRBD1 (6 bases). The CDR3 totals 16 residues. Trimming took 2 bases from V and 1 from J, leaving 11 bases between them. CDR1 and CDR2 from the germline V gene are MNHEY and SMNVEV (reference sequence). The CDR3 nucleotides are TGTGCCAGCAGTTTAGGGTGGGGGCAGAACACCGGGGAGCTGTTTTTT. It translates to CASSLGWGQNTGELFF.

The rearrangement uses TRBV5-1 and TRBJ1-5, with D tentatively TRBD1 (5 bases). Germline assignment: CDR1 SGHRS and CDR2 YFSETQ. The V end was cut by 3 bases, the J end by 0 bases, with 10 bases between. There are 15 residues in the CDR3. The CDR3 loop is CASSYGGSSNQPQHF. The CDR3, as DNA: TGCGCCAGCAGCTATGGGGGAAGTAGCAATCAGCCCCAGCATTTT.

The chain is built from TRBV2 and TRBJ1-4, with a tentative D call TRBD1 (5 bases). CDR1 and CDR2 (germline): SNHLY, FYNNEI. Trimming stripped 6 bases from V and 7 bases from J, with 12 bases between. The CDR3 extends over 13 amino acids. The CDR3 DNA is TGTGCCAGCAGGGGCCCGGGGGGTGAAAAACTGTTTTTT. This sequence encodes CASRGPGGEKLFF.

This chain joins TRBV12-5 and TRBJ1-1; perhaps TRBD1 as D (6 bases). V dropped 6 bases and J dropped 1 base, with 9 bases sitting between them. The CDR3 has 13 amino acids. From germline, CDR1 is LGHNT and CDR2 FRNRAP. CDR3 residues: CASGIQGNTEAFF. CDR3 sequence (DNA): TGTGCTAGTGGAATACAGGGGAACACTGAAGCTTTCTTT.

The chain joins TRBV5-1 to TRBJ2-3; TRBD2 is a possible D gene (7 bases). CDR3 length: 15 residues. Germline loops: CDR1 SGHRS, CDR2 YFSETQ. V was shortened by 6 bases and J by 4 bases, with 18 bases between the two germline ends. Written as DNA, the CDR3 is TGCGCCAGCAAGTACGGGGGGCTCAAGGCAGATACGCAGTATTTT. It codes for CASKYGGLKADTQYF.

This clone was recorded once. The chain employs TRBV11-3 and TRBJ2-2; D not certain. CDR1 and CDR2 from the germline V gene are SGHNT and YENEEA. The CDR3 is 14 residues long. Trimming took 8 bases from V and 0 from J, leaving 10 bases between them. The CDR3 coding sequence is TGTGCCAGCCAGCTAACAACGAACACCGGGGAGCTGTTTTTT. This translates into CASQLTTNTGELFF.

V gene TRBV25-1 combines with J gene TRBJ1-1; 9 bases are a match to TRBD1. Germline CDR1 reads MGHDK; CDR2 reads SYGVNS. CDR3 length: 15 residues. V shed 3 bases and J 7 bases; nucleotides not matched to a gene: 9. CDR3 DNA: TGTGCCAGCAGTGACCCGGGACAGGGCCCATATGAAGCTTTCTTT. Translation gives CASSDPGQGPYEAFF.

This sequence joins TRBV5-1 and TRBJ2-3, with D possibly matching TRBD1 (6 bases). The CDR3 runs 14 residues. Germline V gene data show CDR1 as SGHRS and CDR2 as YFSETQ. With 1 base removed from V and 8 bases from J, the gap between germline ends came to 14 bases. The CDR3 sequence is CASSLWDTSSTQYF. As DNA, the CDR3 is TGCGCCAGCAGCTTGTGGGACACCTCAAGTACGCAGTATTTT.

The chain employs TRBV5-1 and TRBJ1-4; perhaps TRBD1 as D (5 bases). The germline CDR1 and CDR2 sequences are SGHRS and YFSETQ. Trimming removed 1 base from V and 4 bases from J, with 14 bases in between. This CDR3 is built from 16 residues. CDR3 region: CASSLRFGGLNEKLFF. The CDR3 nucleotides are TGCGCCAGCAGCTTGCGGTTCGGGGGACTTAATGAAAAACTGTTTTTT. Filled out from reference TRBV5-1 and TRBJ1-4, the complete variable domain reads KAGVTQTPRYLIKTRGQQVTLSCSPISGHRSVSWYQQTPGQGLQFLFEYFSETQRNKGNFPGRFSGRQFSNSRSEMNVSTLELGDSALYLCASSLRFGGLNEKLFFGSGTQLSVL.

This clone was picked up a small number of times. The V gene is TRBV27, the J gene TRBJ1-1; 7 nucleotides agree with TRBD1. The germline gives CDR1 MNHEY, CDR2 SMNVEV (reference sequence). This CDR3 region has 14 residues. The ends lost 5 bases at V and 5 bases at J; junction bases unmatched: 8. The CDR3 region is CASSPTRGGTEAFF. The DNA for the CDR3 is TGTGCCAGCAGTCCGACCAGGGGGGGGACTGAAGCTTTCTTT.

This clone was counted once. The V and J genes are TRBV5-1 and TRBJ2-3, with a weak D call TRBD1 (6 bases). The germline V and J ends were trimmed by 3 bases and 0 bases, with 11 bases remaining between them. The CDR3 spans 15 residues. Germline V gives CDR1 SGHRS, CDR2 YFSETQ. The CDR3 sequence is CASSYQGLSTDTQYF. The CDR3 DNA reads TGCGCCAGCAGCTACCAGGGGCTGAGCACAGATACGCAGTATTTT.

The rearrangement uses TRBV14 and TRBJ2-7; D is undetermined. Germline CDR1 and CDR2: SGHDN and FVKESK. The CDR3 runs 13 residues. Trimming shortened V by 0 bases and J by 6 bases, and 9 bases separated the two germline ends. DNA for the CDR3: TGTGCCAGCAGCCAAGAAGTGGGCGGCGAGCAGTACTTC. This encodes CASSQEVGGEQYF.

The chain is built from TRBV6-1 and TRBJ1-1, with D possibly matching TRBD1 (6 bases). Germline CDR1 is MNHNS and CDR2 is SASEGT. Deletions cut 2 bases from V and 9 bases from J, with 22 bases between. The CDR3 loop spans 16 amino acids. The CDR3 DNA is TGTGCCAGCAGTGAATATCTACAGGGCCGGGGTTTAAAAGCTTTCTTT. This translates into CASSEYLQGRGLKAFF.

V and J are TRBV7-9 and TRBJ2-5; D not resolved. CDR1 and CDR2 (germline): SEHNR, FQNEAQ (reference sequence). The CDR3 sequence is 13 residues long. V lost 1 base, J lost 5 bases, and 8 bases lay in between. CDR3 coding DNA: TGTGCCAGCAGCTTAGGGGTGAGGGAGACCCAGTACTTC. Translated, it gives CASSLGVRETQYF.

The chain uses TRBV30 and TRBJ1-1; 8 bases fit TRBD1. This CDR3 region has 13 residues. Unmatched junction bases numbered 9, after V lost 2 bases and J lost 10 bases. CDR1 GTSNPN and CDR2 SVGIG come from the germline V gene (reference sequence). The CDR3: CAWSPQQGVRAFF. CDR3 nucleotides: TGTGCCTGGAGTCCCCAACAGGGGGTTCGAGCTTTCTTT.

The gene calls are TRBV5-1 and TRBJ2-5, with TRBD2 matching over 12 bases. CDR3 length equals 16 residues. Per germline, CDR1 SGHRS and CDR2 YFSETQ. V lost 0 bases, J lost 4 bases, and 4 bases stayed unmatched. The DNA of the CDR3 is TGCGCCAGCAGCTTGGGTGGACTAGCGGGGTCAGAGACCCAGTACTTC. This codes for CASSLGGLAGSETQYF.

This chain connects TRBV21-1 to TRBJ1-4. TRBV21-1 is a pseudogene locus. The CDR3 has 16 amino acids. In DNA, the CDR3 is TGTGCCAGCAGCAATTGTTCAGTCTCGGGGGATGAAAAACTGTTTTTT. It yields the protein CASSNCSVSGDEKLFF.

The chain couples TRBV15 to TRBJ1-6; D is ambiguous. The CDR3 is 16 amino acids. The germline gives CDR1 LNHNV, CDR2 YYDKDF (reference sequence). Trimming pared 3 bases from V and 3 bases from J, leaving 12 bases between. CDR3 nucleotides: TGTGCCACCAGCAGGGGTCCGGGAAGCTATAATTCACCCCTCCACTTT. Translating gives CATSRGPGSYNSPLHF.

The rearrangement links TRBV5-4 to TRBJ2-2, with D perhaps TRBD2 (6 bases). The germline CDR1 and CDR2 sequences are SGHNT and YYREEE (reference sequence). The CDR3 sequence is 15 residues long. The DNA for the CDR3 is TGTGCTGCCGCCGCGAAAGCGGGTGTGACCGGGGAGCTGTTTTTT. This codes for CAAAAKAGVTGELFF.

As DNA, the CDR3 is TGTGCCAGCTCACTCAACCCCCTCTTCGGGGGAGACACCGGGGAGCTGTTTTTT. It specifies CASSLNPLFGGDTGELFF. This rearrangement joins TRBV18 to TRBJ2-2; possible D gene TRBD2, 6 bases. Germline assignment: CDR1 KGHSH and CDR2 LQKENI. The CDR3 runs to 18 residues. The V and J ends lost 4 bases and 3 bases respectively, with 21 bases between them.

This clone was seen a single time. This chain connects TRBV4-2 to TRBJ2-1, with D possibly being TRBD2 (5 bases). The germline V and J ends were trimmed by 0 bases and 0 bases, with 9 bases remaining between them. Germline CDR1 LGHNA, CDR2 YNFKEQ. The CDR3 is 16 amino acids. CDR3: CASSQDTGSSYNEQFF. CDR3 in DNA: TGTGCCAGCAGCCAAGATACGGGGAGCTCCTACAATGAGCAGTTCTTC.

This rearrangement joins TRBV15 to TRBJ2-1, with 11 bases aligning to TRBD2. Trimming cost V 4 bases and J 5 bases; bases outside gene matches: 4. The length of the CDR3 is 15 residues. From germline, CDR1 is LNHNV and CDR2 YYDKDF (reference sequence). The CDR3: CATSMGLAEHNEQFF. CDR3 bases: TGTGCCACCAGCATGGGACTAGCGGAGCACAATGAGCAGTTCTTC.

The V call is TRBV6-1, the J call TRBJ1-2; D remains ambiguous. Germline assignment: CDR1 MNHNS and CDR2 SASEGT. The CDR3 is 14 residues long. Trimming cost V 6 bases and J 7 bases, with 18 bases left between them. The CDR3, as DNA: TGTGCCAGCAGAGGAAGCCCACTGACGGGTGGCTACACCTTC. Amino acid sequence: CASRGSPLTGGYTF.

This chain connects TRBV27 to TRBJ1-2; no clear D gene. This CDR3 is 15 amino acids long. Germline lookup yields CDR1 MNHEY and CDR2 SMNVEV (reference sequence). Trimming took 3 bases from V and 5 from J, leaving 16 bases between them. This CDR3 reads CASSFGQGPGYGYTF. The DNA of the CDR3 is TGTGCCAGCAGTTTTGGCCAAGGTCCGGGGTATGGCTACACCTTC.

This clone was counted once. This chain connects TRBV11-3 to TRBJ2-2; perhaps TRBD2 as D (6 bases). The CDR3 is 15 residues long. Trimming cost V 5 bases and J 7 bases, with 17 bases left between them. Germline V gene lookup returns CDR1 SGHNT and CDR2 YENEEA. The CDR3 DNA is TGTGCCAGCAGCCGACTGGACTATCAGGGCGGGGAGCTGTTTTTT. It codes for CASSRLDYQGGELFF.

The chain is built from TRBV5-4 and TRBJ2-2, with a possible D match to TRBD1 (7 bases). The CDR3 is 15 residues long. The V and J ends lost 4 bases and 0 bases respectively, with 10 bases between them. CDR1 is SGHNT, CDR2 YYREEE, per germline (reference sequence). The CDR3 DNA follows: TGTGCCAGCAGCGGCGGGACAGCGAACACCGGGGAGCTGTTTTTT. Translating it yields CASSGGTANTGELFF.

The V call is TRBV7-6, the J call TRBJ2-7; TRBD1 matches at 7 bases. CDR1 is SGHVS, CDR2 FNYEAQ, per germline. The CDR3 loop spans 16 amino acids. The trim removed 5 bases at V and 6 bases at J, leaving 16 bases unmatched. CDR3 loop: CASSLGPDRHRVEQYF. DNA for the CDR3: TGTGCCAGCAGCCTCGGGCCGGACAGGCATCGAGTCGAGCAGTACTTC.

V usage is TRBV30 and J usage is TRBJ2-7; 9 positions agree with TRBD1. The CDR3 totals 15 residues. V lost 6 bases to trimming and J lost 3 bases; unmatched junction nucleotides: 12. Germline CDR1 GTSNPN, CDR2 SVGIG (reference sequence). The CDR3 bases are TGTGCCTGTCTTGGCATCGGGACAGGGATCTACGAGCAGTACTTC. Protein sequence: CACLGIGTGIYEQYF.